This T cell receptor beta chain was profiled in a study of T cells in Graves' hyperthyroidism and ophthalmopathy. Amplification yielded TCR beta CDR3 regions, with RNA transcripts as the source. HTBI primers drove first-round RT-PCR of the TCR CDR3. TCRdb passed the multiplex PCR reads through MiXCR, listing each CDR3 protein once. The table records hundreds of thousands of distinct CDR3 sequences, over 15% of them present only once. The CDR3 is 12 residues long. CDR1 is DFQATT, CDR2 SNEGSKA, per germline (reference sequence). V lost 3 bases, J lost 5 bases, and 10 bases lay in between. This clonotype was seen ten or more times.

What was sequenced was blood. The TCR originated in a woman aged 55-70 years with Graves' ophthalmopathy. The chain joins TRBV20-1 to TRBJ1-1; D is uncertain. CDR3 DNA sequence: TGCAGTGCTAGTAAATTCAGGACTGAAGCTTTCTTT. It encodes CSASKFRTEAFF.